Listed here are 19 T cell receptor beta chains from one sample, sequenced in a study of CD8 T cells in ankylosing spondylitis. The study, taken as a whole, reports: Seemingly distinctive of ankylosing spondylitis blood was a TCR beta motif formed by eight highly homologous variants.

TCRdb analysed the 5' RACE reads with MiXCR anew, one entry per CDR3 protein. Among roughly 670,000 distinct CDR3 sequences listed, over 15% were seen once. These receptors have no identified antigens. What was sequenced was blood, either unsorted or a sorted T cell fraction (not recorded which). All receptors derive from a male donor with ankylosing spondylitis.

The CDR3 loop reads CASSRGNTQYF. For the CDR3, the DNA is TGTGCCAGCAGTCGAGGAAATACGCAGTATTTT. The chain joins TRBV12-3 or TRBV12-4 to TRBJ2-3, with no clear D. The V end lost 5 bases, the J end lost 7 bases, and 7 bases lay between the germline ends. The CDR3 runs 11 residues.

This clonotype appeared many times. The chain joins TRBV4-2 to TRBJ1-5; 7 bases match TRBD1. This CDR3 contains 20 residues. CDR1 and CDR2 from the germline V gene are LGHNA and YNFKEQ. Trimming cost V 1 base and J 0 bases; bases outside gene matches: 15. The chain's CDR3 is CASSQATPSDRADSNQPQHF. CDR3 DNA sequence: TGTGCCAGCAGCCAAGCTACGCCCTCTGACAGGGCGGATAGCAATCAGCCCCAGCATTTT.

This rearrangement joins TRBV5-1 to TRBJ2-7; 7 bases match TRBD1. This CDR3 region has 13 residues. V shed 5 bases, J shed 3 bases, and the junction held 5 bases outside the gene matches. Germline V gene data show CDR1 as SGHRS and CDR2 as YFSETQ. The DNA for the CDR3 is TGCGCCAGCAGGAACACAGGGGTCTACGAGCAGTACTTC. This sequence encodes CASRNTGVYEQYF. The variable domain in full, with the rest retrieved from reference TRBV5-1 and TRBJ2-7, is KAGVTQTPRYLIKTRGQQVTLSCSPISGHRSVSWYQQTPGQGLQFLFEYFSETQRNKGNFPGRFSGRQFSNSRSEMNVSTLELGDSALYLCASRNTGVYEQYFGPGTRLTVT.

V usage is TRBV4-2 and J usage is TRBJ2-1; TRBD2 agrees at 8 bases. This CDR3 spans 16 amino acids. The J segment lost 4 bases and the V segment lost 1 base, leaving 6 bases of the junction unmatched. Per germline, CDR1 LGHNA and CDR2 YNFKEQ. Here the CDR3 reads CASSQASLAEYNEQFF. The DNA for the CDR3 is TGTGCCAGCAGCCAAGCCTCACTAGCGGAGTACAATGAGCAGTTCTTC.

The V gene is TRBV5-1, the J gene TRBJ2-7; D remains unclear. Germline CDR1 is SGHRS and CDR2 is YFSETQ. The CDR3 is 14 residues long. Trimming shortened V by 5 bases and J by 0 bases, and 12 bases separated the two germline ends. CDR3 in amino acids: CASRDLRHSYEQYF. The CDR3 DNA follows: TGCGCCAGCAGGGACCTGCGCCACTCCTACGAGCAGTACTTC.

V gene TRBV7-8 combines with J gene TRBJ2-3, with 9 bases aligning to TRBD2. CDR3 length equals 16 residues. The germline V gene has CDR1 SGHVS and CDR2 FQNEAQ. The V gene end was trimmed by 5 bases and the J gene end by 2 bases; junction bases not matched to a gene: 8. In DNA form, the CDR3 reads TGTGCCAGCAGCAAGGTGACTAGCGGACTCACAGATACGCAGTATTTT. Its translation is CASSKVTSGLTDTQYF.

The chain joins TRBV4-1 to TRBJ2-1; 11 bases agree with TRBD2. Germline loops: CDR1 MGHRA, CDR2 YSYEKL. Trimming cost V 5 bases and J 8 bases; bases outside gene matches: 8. There are 15 residues in the CDR3. The CDR3 spells CASSLGLAAWDEQFF. In nucleotides, the CDR3 is TGCGCCAGCAGCTTGGGACTAGCGGCCTGGGATGAGCAGTTCTTC.

This clonotype has only a few counts. The J gene is TRBJ1-1, the V gene TRBV29-1, with a possible D match to TRBD1 (6 bases). V shed 6 bases and J shed 3 bases, with 14 bases lying between them. Germline assignment: CDR1 SQVTM and CDR2 ANQGSEA. This CDR3 contains 13 residues. The CDR3 coding sequence is TGCAGCGTGCGGGGACAAGACTACACTGAAGCTTTCTTT. It translates to CSVRGQDYTEAFF. The full variable domain, its missing parts supplied by reference TRBV29-1 and TRBJ1-1, is SAVISQKPSRDICQRGTSLTIQCQVDSQVTMMFWYRQQPGQSLTLIATANQGSEATYESGFVIDKFPISRPNLTFSTLTVSNMSPEDSSIYLCSVRGQDYTEAFFGQGTRLTVV.

In DNA form, the CDR3 reads TGCAGCGTCCTCGCGGGGTATGGCTACACCTTC. It encodes CSVLAGYGYTF. The chain is built from TRBV29-1 and TRBJ1-2, with D hard to call. Trimming shortened V by 6 bases and J by 5 bases, and 10 bases separated the two germline ends. Germline values: CDR1 SQVTM, CDR2 ANQGSEA. CDR3 length: 11 residues.

This chain joins TRBV6-5 and TRBJ1-2, with D uncertain. This CDR3 has 15 residues. The V gene's germline CDR1 is MNHEY and CDR2 SVGAGI. Between the trimmed V and J ends, which lost 2 bases and 5 bases, there was a span of 15 bases. CDR3 in amino acids: CASSYLPLWSYGYTF. For the CDR3, the DNA is TGTGCCAGCAGTTACCTCCCTTTATGGAGTTATGGCTACACCTTC.

The V and J genes are TRBV14 and TRBJ1-3, with 8 bases that match TRBD1. The CDR3 totals 16 residues. Per germline, CDR1 SGHDN and CDR2 FVKESK. V was pared by 4 bases and J by 1 base, with 6 bases of the junction left unmatched. In nucleotides, the CDR3 is TGTGCCAGCAGCCCAAAAACAGGGGGATCTGGAAACACCATATATTTT. Translated: CASSPKTGGSGNTIYF.

The chain joins TRBV5-1 to TRBJ1-2; unclear D gene. The ends were cut back, 3 bases at V and 6 bases at J, with 12 bases in the middle. In germline, CDR1 is SGHRS, CDR2 YFSETQ. The CDR3 is 13 amino acids. This CDR3 is CASSYIGVNGYTF. CDR3 nucleotide sequence: TGCGCCAGCAGCTATATAGGAGTGAATGGCTACACCTTC.

A few counts support this clonotype. V is TRBV20-1 and J is TRBJ2-3, with D tentatively TRBD2 (5 bases). Trimming removed 0 bases at V and 4 bases at J, with 11 bases between. Germline V gives CDR1 DFQATT, CDR2 SNEGSKA (reference sequence). The CDR3 totals 14 residues. The CDR3 protein is CSARDWSSSDTQYF. As DNA, the CDR3 is TGCAGTGCTAGAGATTGGTCTAGCTCAGATACGCAGTATTTT.

This clonotype was seen a handful of times. This chain connects TRBV20-1 to TRBJ2-7; D uncertain. The CDR3 is 12 amino acids. V lost 6 bases, J lost 0 bases, and 9 bases lay in between. Looked up from germline, CDR1 is DFQATT and CDR2 is SNEGSKA (reference sequence). DNA of the CDR3: TGCAGTGCCAATGACAACTCCTACGAGCAGTACTTC. It translates to CSANDNSYEQYF.

The chain carries TRBV29-1 and TRBJ1-2; perhaps TRBD1 as D (6 bases). Trimming removed 3 bases at V and 2 bases at J, with 7 bases between. The CDR3 runs 12 residues. Germline loops: CDR1 SQVTM, CDR2 ANQGSEA. The chain's CDR3 is CSVDTGNYGYTF. CDR3 in DNA: TGCAGCGTTGACACAGGGAACTATGGCTACACCTTC.

The chain is built from TRBV5-1 and TRBJ2-5, with D possibly being TRBD1 (5 bases). Deletions cut 4 bases from V and 5 bases from J, with 18 bases between. The germline V gene encodes CDR1 SGHRS and CDR2 YFSETQ. CDR3 size: 15 residues. The CDR3 protein is CASSLGGARIETQYF. The CDR3 DNA follows: TGCGCCAGCAGCCTCGGTGGGGCTCGTATCGAGACCCAGTACTTC.

The chain has TRBV20-1 and TRBJ2-1; 9 nucleotides align to TRBD2. CDR3 length equals 16 residues. V trimming: 6 bases; J trimming: 9 bases; junction bases outside the gene matches: 18. Germline CDR1 DFQATT, CDR2 SNEGSKA (reference sequence). Here the CDR3 DNA reads TGCAGTGCCCACCTAAGGGGCGGGAGGGCCGCGGGTGAGCAGTTCTTC. Amino acids: CSAHLRGGRAAGEQFF.

This chain uses TRBV4-1 with TRBJ2-5; TRBD2 agrees at 7 bases. CDR1 and CDR2 from the germline V gene are MGHRA and YSYEKL. Germline trimming cut 3 bases from V and 5 bases from J; bases unmatched to any gene: 15. This CDR3 region has 17 residues. CDR3 sequence: CASSHAITGGDSETQYF. CDR3 nucleotide sequence: TGCGCCAGCAGCCACGCAATCACGGGGGGTGATTCGGAGACCCAGTACTTC.

This clonotype was picked up a small number of times. The chain employs TRBV2 and TRBJ1-5, with D unclear. Per the germline V gene, CDR1 is SNHLY and CDR2 is FYNNEI. Trimming cost V 5 bases and J 0 bases, with 11 bases left between them. The CDR3 has 15 residues. The CDR3 loop is CASSLQLYSNQPQHF. As DNA, the CDR3 is TGTGCCAGCAGTCTACAGTTGTATAGCAATCAGCCCCAGCATTTT.